A selection of T cell receptor beta chains follows, all from one sample in a study of radiation and T cells in renal cell carcinoma. Data came from immunoSEQ multiplex PCR; TCRdb stores just in-frame clones and leaves some out. The table lists about 150,000 clones, about 87% of them singletons. The sample consisted of blood, taken from a patient whose treatment included radiotherapy and nephrectomy. The receptors originated from an older woman with renal cell carcinoma. Both conserved end residues are trimmed from each CDR3.

v_call	j_call	cdr3_aa
TRBV7-2	TRBJ2-3	ASSYRDFSTDTQY
TRBV4-2	TRBJ2-7	ASSRDYEQY
TRBV5-1	TRBJ2-3	ASSPDYSPSETQY
TRBV20-1	TRBJ1-2	SALRLGGYT
TRBV9	TRBJ2-6	ASSLGGRVSGANVLT
TRBV30	TRBJ1-5	AWSHGGQGNQPQH
TRBV11-2	TRBJ1-3	ASGTPGNTIY
TRBV18	TRBJ1-1	ASDVRAGNTEAF
TRBV29-1	TRBJ2-7	SARGGTGYEQY
TRBV11-3	TRBJ2-3	ASSLDSRGPDTQY
TRBV7-9	TRBJ1-2	ASSLDISGYT
TRBV6-5	TRBJ2-7	ASSYAHRPEQY
TRBV7-2	TRBJ2-5	ASSLAGGPETQY
TRBV6-1	TRBJ1-6	ASSEARRGRYSPLH
TRBV7-2	TRBJ2-5	ASSFLAGTRGETQY
TRBV2	TRBJ2-3	ASTSGTDTQY
TRBV28	TRBJ1-3	ASSRGSAGNTIY
TRBV10-3	TRBJ1-2	AIRVGAGYGYT
TRBV25-1	TRBJ1-3	ASSEQGPGGTIY
TRBV30	TRBJ1-1	AWKRREIEAF
TRBV27	TRBJ2-2	ASAQYRVTGELF
TRBV29-1	TRBJ1-2	SVEDQGSNYGYT